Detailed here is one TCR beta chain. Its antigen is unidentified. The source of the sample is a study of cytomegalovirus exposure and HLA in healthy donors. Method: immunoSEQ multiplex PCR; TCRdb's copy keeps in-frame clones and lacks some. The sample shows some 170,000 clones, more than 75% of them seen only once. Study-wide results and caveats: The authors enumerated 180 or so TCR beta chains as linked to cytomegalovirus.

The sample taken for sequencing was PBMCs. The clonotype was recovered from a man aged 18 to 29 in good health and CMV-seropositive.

CDR3 DNA sequence: TGTGCCAGCAGGACATCCGGACAGCAAAACGGTTACATGAACACTGAAGCTTTCTTT. Translated: CASRTSGQQNGYMNTEAFF. The genes are TRBV2 and TRBJ1-1, with D tentatively TRBD1 (6 bases). Germline V gene data show CDR1 as SNHLY and CDR2 as FYNNEI. The length of the CDR3 is 19 residues. V lost 6 bases to trimming and J lost 0 bases, with 26 bases between them.